One sample yielded the 12 T cell receptor beta chains listed below, sequenced in a study of Ad26.COV2.S vaccination and SARS-CoV-2 variants. Profiled with immunoSEQ multiplex PCR; TCRdb holds only in-frame clones, not every one. The repertoire holds fewer than 400,000 clones, with roughly nine tenths as singletons. The treatment is: approximately 18 received Ad26.COV2.S at low or high dose, single or two shots; roughly five received placebo; per-sample allocation not given. Specimen acquisition occurred on day 63 following the initial vaccine or placebo injection. The input for sequencing was peripheral blood, taken in a trial of Ad26.COV2.S vaccine versus placebo. These receptors all stem from a person between 18 and 65 years old who received the Ad26.COV2.S COVID-19 vaccine or a placebo.

The V call is TRBV20-1, the J call TRBJ1-1; D is unresolved. V was trimmed by 0 bases and J by 8 bases, leaving 7 bases between them. The germline V gene encodes CDR1 DFQATT and CDR2 SNEGSKA (reference sequence). The CDR3 has 11 residues. CDR3 coding DNA: TGCAGTGCTAGAGATATAGGGGAAGCTTTCTTT. It specifies CSARDIGEAFF.

The chain is built from TRBV11-3 and TRBJ2-1; either TRBD1 or TRBD2 may fit D (5 bases each). Trimming removed 5 bases at V and 4 bases at J, with 12 bases between. CDR1 SGHNT and CDR2 YENEEA come from the germline V gene. This CDR3 comprises 14 residues. DNA of the CDR3: TGTGCCAGCAGCGGCCGGGACGCTTACAATGAGCAGTTCTTC. It encodes CASSGRDAYNEQFF.

This sequence joins TRBV30 and TRBJ1-2; D may be TRBD1 (5 bases). Germline lookup yields CDR1 GTSNPN and CDR2 SVGIG (reference sequence). Trimming took 6 bases from V and 4 from J, leaving 9 bases between them. The CDR3 runs to 11 residues. The CDR3 DNA follows: TGTGCCTGTACAGGACTCTATGGCTACACCTTC. It specifies CACTGLYGYTF.

The J gene is TRBJ1-1, the V gene TRBV7-2; D uncertain. The ends were cut back, 5 bases at V and 0 bases at J, with 10 bases in the middle. The CDR3 runs to 14 residues. Germline assignment: CDR1 SGHTA and CDR2 FQGNSA. The DNA for the CDR3 is TGTGCCAGCAGCGCACAGAGTATGAACACTGAAGCTTTCTTT. It specifies CASSAQSMNTEAFF.

V and J are TRBV11-2 and TRBJ1-6; D remains unclear. The CDR3 has 13 amino acids. V was shortened by 3 bases and J by 7 bases, with 7 bases between the two germline ends. Germline V lookup: CDR1 SGHAT, CDR2 FQNNGV. CDR3 DNA: TGTGCCAGCAGCTTTGGGTCAAATTCACCCCTCCACTTT. As protein: CASSFGSNSPLHF.

J is TRBJ2-2 and V is TRBV13; no clear D gene. Germline CDR1 reads PRHDT; CDR2 reads FYEKMQ (reference sequence). There are 12 residues in the CDR3. The V end lost 3 bases, the J end lost 6 bases, and 5 bases lay between the germline ends. The CDR3 reads CASSLRPGELFF. CDR3 DNA sequence: TGTGCCAGCAGCTTGAGGCCCGGGGAGCTGTTTTTT.

The chain combines TRBV9 with TRBJ1-2; 8 bases are shared with TRBD1. Germline V lookup: CDR1 SGDLS, CDR2 YYNGEE. V was pared by 3 bases and J by 7 bases, with 8 bases of the junction left unmatched. The CDR3 sequence is 14 residues long. CDR3 sequence reads: CASSAYHGTGGYTF. The CDR3 coding sequence is TGTGCCAGCAGCGCCTACCACGGGACAGGTGGCTACACCTTC.

V usage is TRBV11-2 and J usage is TRBJ1-1, with a possible D match to TRBD1 (5 bases). The germline gives CDR1 SGHAT, CDR2 FQNNGV. Trimming stripped 5 bases from V and 4 bases from J, with 11 bases between. The CDR3 totals 13 residues. CDR3 coding DNA: TGTGCCAGCAGCCCCTCGGGGCGCACTGAAGCTTTCTTT. Its translation: CASSPSGRTEAFF.

V gene TRBV6-5 combines with J gene TRBJ2-4; no firm D call. Germline CDR1 reads MNHEY; CDR2 reads SVGAGI. The CDR3 totals 13 residues. The V and J ends lost 0 bases and 8 bases respectively, with 8 bases between them. The CDR3 region is CASSYSGPDIQYF. The CDR3, as DNA: TGTGCCAGCAGTTACTCAGGGCCTGACATTCAGTACTTC.

V usage is TRBV7-2 and J usage is TRBJ1-2; D is uncertain. V was shortened by 3 bases and J by 5 bases, with 10 bases between the two germline ends. Germline CDR1 is SGHTA and CDR2 is FQGNSA. The CDR3 spans 13 residues. CDR3 sequence: CASSLVSSYGYTF. CDR3 DNA: TGTGCCAGCAGCTTGGTCAGTTCTTATGGCTACACCTTC.

CDR3 sequence (DNA): TGTGCCAGCAGTTTATTTGGGTGGGGGGCCAACGTCCTGACTTTC. Encoded protein: CASSLFGWGANVLTF. The rearrangement joins TRBV27 to TRBJ2-6; D gene uncertain. The CDR3 has 15 amino acids. Between the trimmed V and J ends, which lost 1 base and 4 bases, there was a span of 8 bases. Germline V gene sequence: CDR1 MNHEY, CDR2 SMNVEV (reference sequence).

The chain joins TRBV5-1 to TRBJ2-1; TRBD2 agrees at 7 bases. Germline CDR1 is SGHRS and CDR2 is YFSETQ. V lost 4 bases, J lost 4 bases, and 14 bases stayed unmatched. The CDR3 totals 17 residues. The CDR3 DNA is TGCGCCAGCAGCCCACGTGCAGAGGGGAGGGAGTACAATGAGCAGTTCTTC. Translation: CASSPRAEGREYNEQFF.